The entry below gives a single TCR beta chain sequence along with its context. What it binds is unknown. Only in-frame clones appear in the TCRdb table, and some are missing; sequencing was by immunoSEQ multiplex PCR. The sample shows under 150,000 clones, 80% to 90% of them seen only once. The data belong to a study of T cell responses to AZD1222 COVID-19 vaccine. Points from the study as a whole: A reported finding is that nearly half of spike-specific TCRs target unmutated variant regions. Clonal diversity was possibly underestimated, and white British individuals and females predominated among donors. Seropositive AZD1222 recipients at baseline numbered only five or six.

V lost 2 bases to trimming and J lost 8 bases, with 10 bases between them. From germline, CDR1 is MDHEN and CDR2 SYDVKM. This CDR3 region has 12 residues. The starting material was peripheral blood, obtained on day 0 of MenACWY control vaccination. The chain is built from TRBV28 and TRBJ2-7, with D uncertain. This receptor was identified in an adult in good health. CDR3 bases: TGTGCCAGCAGTTTAGTGGGTTTCCAGCAGTACTTC. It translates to CASSLVGFQQYF.